Here is one T cell receptor beta chain with its context. The method was immunoSEQ multiplex PCR; TCRdb's version includes in-frame clones alone and lacks a portion of them. The sample contains roughly 20,000 clones, 85% to 95% of which appear only once. This specimen comes from a study of T cell clones after liver transplantation. Background on the study: Samples came from ITN030ST, which attempted immunosuppression withdrawal within 2 years of liver transplantation.

This CDR3 region has 18 residues. The trim removed 2 bases at V and 7 bases at J, leaving 10 bases unmatched. The germline CDR1 and CDR2 sequences are LGHNT and FRNRAP. The starting material was CD8+ T cells from blood, obtained around 25 months after liver transplant. The chain employs TRBV12-5 and TRBJ2-1, with 14 nucleotides matching TRBD2. This receptor was taken from a human patient who received a liver transplant. Among the T cells, some may be from the graft donor. CDR3 in amino acids: CASGLPPGTSGRGNEQFF. DNA of the CDR3: TGTGCTAGTGGTTTGCCACCGGGGACTAGCGGGAGAGGAAATGAGCAGTTCTTC.